Below, 3 T cell receptor beta chains from the same sample are listed, as sequenced in a study of blood T cells in healthy people across ages. A second PCR of roughly 7 to 11 cycles used a sample-barcoded 5' primer and a J-beta primer mix. TCRdb reprocessed the 5' RACE reads via MiXCR and lists one record per CDR3 protein. The data contain 1,500,000 or so distinct CDR3 sequences, 59% of them singletons. Sequenced input: blood. These receptors all stem from a man aged 18 to 35 in good health.

This clonotype was seen a few times. The V and J genes are TRBV25-1 and TRBJ1-2; no definite D call. The V gene lost 3 bases and the J gene lost 5 bases, with 13 bases spanning the gap. The CDR3 is made up of 14 amino acids. Germline V CDR1 and CDR2: MGHDK, SYGVNS. The CDR3 region is CASSDRTASYGYTF. In DNA, the CDR3 is TGTGCCAGCAGTGATCGTACTGCCAGTTATGGCTACACCTTC.

In this sample, this clonotype turned up a few times. The chain combines TRBV7-2 with TRBJ2-1; 8 nucleotides match TRBD2. There are 15 residues in the CDR3. The germline V gene has CDR1 SGHTA and CDR2 FQGNSA. With V trimmed by 3 bases and J by 2 bases, 3 bases remained unmatched. CDR3 DNA sequence: TGTGCCAGCAGCTTCCAGCGGGGGCCCTACAATGAGCAGTTCTTC. Translating gives CASSFQRGPYNEQFF.

This sequence joins TRBV20-1 and TRBJ1-5; D perhaps matches TRBD1 (5 bases). Germline CDR1 and CDR2: DFQATT and SNEGSKA (reference sequence). This CDR3 has 14 residues. Trimming removed 2 bases from V and 4 bases from J, with 12 bases in between. The CDR3 loop is CSARHRSGNQPQHF. The CDR3 DNA follows: TGCAGTGCTAGACACAGGAGTGGAAATCAGCCCCAGCATTTT.